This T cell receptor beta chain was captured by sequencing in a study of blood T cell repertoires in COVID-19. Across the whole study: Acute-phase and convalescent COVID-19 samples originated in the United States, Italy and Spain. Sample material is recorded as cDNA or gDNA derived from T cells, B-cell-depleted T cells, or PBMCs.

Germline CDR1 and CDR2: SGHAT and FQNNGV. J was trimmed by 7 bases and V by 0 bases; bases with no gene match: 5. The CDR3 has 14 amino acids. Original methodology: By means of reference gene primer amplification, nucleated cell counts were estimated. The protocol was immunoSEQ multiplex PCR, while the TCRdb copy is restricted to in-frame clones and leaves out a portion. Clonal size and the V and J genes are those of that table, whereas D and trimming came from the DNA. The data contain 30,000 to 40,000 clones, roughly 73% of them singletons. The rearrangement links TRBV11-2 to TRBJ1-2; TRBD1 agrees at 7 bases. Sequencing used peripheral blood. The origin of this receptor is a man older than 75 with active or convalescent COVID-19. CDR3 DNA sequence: TGTGCCAGCAGCTTAGAATCAGGGGGTGGTGGCTACACCTTC. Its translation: CASSLESGGGGYTF.